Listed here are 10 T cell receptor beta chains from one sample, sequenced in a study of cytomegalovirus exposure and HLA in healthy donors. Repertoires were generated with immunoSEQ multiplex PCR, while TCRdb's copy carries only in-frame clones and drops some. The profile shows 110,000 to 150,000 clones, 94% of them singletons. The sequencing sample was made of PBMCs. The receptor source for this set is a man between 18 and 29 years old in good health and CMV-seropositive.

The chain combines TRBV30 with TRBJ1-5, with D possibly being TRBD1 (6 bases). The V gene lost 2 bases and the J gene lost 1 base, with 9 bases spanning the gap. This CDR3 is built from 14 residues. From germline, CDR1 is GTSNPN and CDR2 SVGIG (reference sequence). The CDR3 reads CAWSRGISNQPQHF. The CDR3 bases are TGTGCCTGGAGTAGGGGGATAAGCAATCAGCCCCAGCATTTT. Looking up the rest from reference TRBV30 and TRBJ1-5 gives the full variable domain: SQTIHQWPATLVQPVGSPLSLECTVEGTSNPNLYWYRQAAGRGLQLLFYSVGIGQISSEVPQNLSASRPQDRQFILSSKKLLLSDSGFYLCAWSRGISNQPQHFGDGTRLSIL.

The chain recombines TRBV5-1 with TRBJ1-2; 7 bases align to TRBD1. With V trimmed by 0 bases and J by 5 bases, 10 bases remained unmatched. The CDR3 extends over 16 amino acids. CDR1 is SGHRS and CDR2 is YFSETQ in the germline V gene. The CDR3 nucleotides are TGCGCCAGCAGCTTGGCACAGGGGACGATAAAATATGGCTACACCTTC. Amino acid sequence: CASSLAQGTIKYGYTF. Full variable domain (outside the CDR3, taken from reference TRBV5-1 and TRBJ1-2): KAGVTQTPRYLIKTRGQQVTLSCSPISGHRSVSWYQQTPGQGLQFLFEYFSETQRNKGNFPGRFSGRQFSNSRSEMNVSTLELGDSALYLCASSLAQGTIKYGYTFGSGTRLTVV.

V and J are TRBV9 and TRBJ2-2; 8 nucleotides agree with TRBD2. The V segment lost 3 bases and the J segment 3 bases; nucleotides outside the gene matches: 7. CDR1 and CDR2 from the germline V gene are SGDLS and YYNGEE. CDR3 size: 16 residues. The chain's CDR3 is CASSAGPAGDTGELFF. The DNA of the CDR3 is TGTGCCAGCAGCGCCGGGCCAGCGGGAGACACCGGGGAGCTGTTTTTT.

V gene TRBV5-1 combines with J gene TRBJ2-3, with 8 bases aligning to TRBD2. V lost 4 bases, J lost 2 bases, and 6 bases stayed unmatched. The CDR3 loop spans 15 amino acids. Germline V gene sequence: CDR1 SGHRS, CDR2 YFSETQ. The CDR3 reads CASSPAGDATDTQYF. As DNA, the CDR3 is TGCGCCAGCAGCCCAGCGGGGGATGCCACAGATACGCAGTATTTT.

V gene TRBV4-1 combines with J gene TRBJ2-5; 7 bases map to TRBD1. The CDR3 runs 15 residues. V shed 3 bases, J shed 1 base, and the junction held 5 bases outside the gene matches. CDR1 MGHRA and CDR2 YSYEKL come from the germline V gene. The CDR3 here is CASSHRGGSQETQYF. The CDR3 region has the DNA TGCGCCAGCAGCCACCGAGGGGGCAGCCAAGAGACCCAGTACTTC.

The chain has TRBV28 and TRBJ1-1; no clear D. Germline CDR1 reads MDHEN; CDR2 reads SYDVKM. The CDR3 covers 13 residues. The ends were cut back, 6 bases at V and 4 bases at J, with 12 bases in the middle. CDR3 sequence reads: CASSSHSSTEAFF. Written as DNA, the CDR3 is TGTGCCAGCAGCTCCCATAGCAGCACTGAAGCTTTCTTT.

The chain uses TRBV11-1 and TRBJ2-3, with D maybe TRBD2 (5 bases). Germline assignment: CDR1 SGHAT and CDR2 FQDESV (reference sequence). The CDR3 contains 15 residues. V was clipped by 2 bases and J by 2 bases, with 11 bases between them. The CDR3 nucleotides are TGTGCCAGCAGCTTATCCGGGATTCTCACAGATACGCAGTATTTT. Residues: CASSLSGILTDTQYF.

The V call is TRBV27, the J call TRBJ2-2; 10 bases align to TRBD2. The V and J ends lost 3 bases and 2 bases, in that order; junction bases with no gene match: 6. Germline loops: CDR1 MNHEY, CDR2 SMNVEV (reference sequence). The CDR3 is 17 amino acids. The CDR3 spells CASSFLGTSANTGELFF. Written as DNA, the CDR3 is TGTGCCAGCAGTTTCCTCGGGACTAGCGCTAACACCGGGGAGCTGTTTTTT.

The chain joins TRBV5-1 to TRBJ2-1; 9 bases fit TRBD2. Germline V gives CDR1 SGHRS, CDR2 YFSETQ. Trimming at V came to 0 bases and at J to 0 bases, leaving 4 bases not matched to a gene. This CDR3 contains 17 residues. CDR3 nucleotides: TGCGCCAGCAGCTTGGGCCTAGCGGGACTCTCCTACAATGAGCAGTTCTTC. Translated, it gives CASSLGLAGLSYNEQFF.

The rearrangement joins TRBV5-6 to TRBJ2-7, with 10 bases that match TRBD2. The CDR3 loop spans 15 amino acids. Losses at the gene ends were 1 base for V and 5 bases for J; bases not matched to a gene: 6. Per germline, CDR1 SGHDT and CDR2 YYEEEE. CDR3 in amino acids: CASSLTGLAAHEQYF. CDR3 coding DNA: TGTGCCAGCAGCTTGACTGGACTAGCGGCTCACGAGCAGTACTTC.